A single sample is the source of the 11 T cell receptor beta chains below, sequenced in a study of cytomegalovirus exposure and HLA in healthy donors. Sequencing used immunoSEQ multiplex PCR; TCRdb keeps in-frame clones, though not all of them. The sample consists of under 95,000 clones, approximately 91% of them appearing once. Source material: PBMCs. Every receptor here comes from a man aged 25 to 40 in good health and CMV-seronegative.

DNA for the CDR3: TGTGCCAGCAGCCTACTCCGGGATAGCAATCAGCCCCAGCATTTT. Translating gives CASSLLRDSNQPQHF. The J gene is TRBJ1-5, the V gene TRBV6-5; no definite D call. Germline V gene sequence: CDR1 MNHEY, CDR2 SVGAGI. The CDR3 runs to 15 residues. Trimming took off 6 bases at V and 0 bases at J, with 12 bases between the two ends.

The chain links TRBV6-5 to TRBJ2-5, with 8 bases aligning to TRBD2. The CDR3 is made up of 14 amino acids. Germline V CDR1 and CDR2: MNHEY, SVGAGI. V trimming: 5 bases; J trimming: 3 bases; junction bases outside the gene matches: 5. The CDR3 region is CASSEGGGKETQYF. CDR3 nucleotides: TGTGCCAGCAGTGAAGGCGGGGGGAAAGAGACCCAGTACTTC.

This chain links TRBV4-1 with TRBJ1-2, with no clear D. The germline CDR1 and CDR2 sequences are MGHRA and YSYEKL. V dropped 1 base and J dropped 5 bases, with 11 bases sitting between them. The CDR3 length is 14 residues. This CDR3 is CASSQGTAGYGYTF. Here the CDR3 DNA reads TGCGCCAGCAGCCAAGGTACAGCCGGATATGGCTACACCTTC.

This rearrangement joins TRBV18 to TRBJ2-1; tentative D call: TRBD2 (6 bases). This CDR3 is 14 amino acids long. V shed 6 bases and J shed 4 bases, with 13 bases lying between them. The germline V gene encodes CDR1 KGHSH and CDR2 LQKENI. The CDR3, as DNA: TGTGCCAGCTCCCCCCCGACTAGGTACAATGAGCAGTTCTTC. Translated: CASSPPTRYNEQFF.

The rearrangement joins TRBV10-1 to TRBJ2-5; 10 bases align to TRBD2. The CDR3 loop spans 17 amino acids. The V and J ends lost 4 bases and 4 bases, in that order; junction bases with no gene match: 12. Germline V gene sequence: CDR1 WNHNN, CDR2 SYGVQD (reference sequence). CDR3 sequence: CASSASSGREGSETQYF. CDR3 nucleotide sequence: TGCGCCAGCAGTGCCTCTAGCGGGAGAGAAGGTTCAGAGACCCAGTACTTC.

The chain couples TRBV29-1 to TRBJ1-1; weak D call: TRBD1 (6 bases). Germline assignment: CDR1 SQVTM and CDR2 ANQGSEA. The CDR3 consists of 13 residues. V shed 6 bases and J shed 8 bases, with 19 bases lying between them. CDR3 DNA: TGCAGCGTGTGGACAGTAACTTCTAAAGAAGCTTTCTTT. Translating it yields CSVWTVTSKEAFF.

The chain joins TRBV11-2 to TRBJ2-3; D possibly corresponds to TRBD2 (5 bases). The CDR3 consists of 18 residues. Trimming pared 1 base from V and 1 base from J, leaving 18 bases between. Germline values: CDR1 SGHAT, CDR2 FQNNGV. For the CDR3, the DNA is TGTGCCAGCAGCTTAGGCGCGGCGCCTGTCGGGGGCACAGATACGCAGTATTTT. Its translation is CASSLGAAPVGGTDTQYF.

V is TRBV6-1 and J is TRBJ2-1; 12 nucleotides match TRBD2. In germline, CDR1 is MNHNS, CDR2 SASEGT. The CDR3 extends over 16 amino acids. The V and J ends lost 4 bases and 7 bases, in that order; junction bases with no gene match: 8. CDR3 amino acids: CASSGRLAGASNEQFF. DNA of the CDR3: TGTGCCAGCAGTGGAAGACTAGCGGGGGCATCAAATGAGCAGTTCTTC.

CDR3 protein: CASSSTPGNEQFF. The CDR3 nucleotides are TGTGCCAGCAGCTCCACCCCGGGGAATGAGCAGTTCTTC. The rearrangement joins TRBV5-6 to TRBJ2-1; TRBD2 might be the D (5 bases). The CDR3 has 13 amino acids. Germline V gene lookup returns CDR1 SGHDT and CDR2 YYEEEE. Trimming stripped 3 bases from V and 7 bases from J, with 11 bases between.

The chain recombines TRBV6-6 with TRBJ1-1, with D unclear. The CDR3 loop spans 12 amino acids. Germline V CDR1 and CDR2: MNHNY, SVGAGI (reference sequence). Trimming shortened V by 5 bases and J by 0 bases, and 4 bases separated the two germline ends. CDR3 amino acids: CASSPVNTEAFF. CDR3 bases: TGTGCCAGCAGTCCAGTGAACACTGAAGCTTTCTTT.

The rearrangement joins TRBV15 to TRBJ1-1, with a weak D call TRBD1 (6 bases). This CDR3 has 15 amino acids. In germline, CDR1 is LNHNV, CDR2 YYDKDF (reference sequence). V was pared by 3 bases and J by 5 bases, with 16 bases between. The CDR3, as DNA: TGTGCCACCAGCAGCGGAAGGGGGGGCTCTACTGAAGCTTTCTTT. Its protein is CATSSGRGGSTEAFF.